The TCR beta chain described here comes from a study of T cells in Graves' hyperthyroidism and ophthalmopathy. The CDR3 is 11 residues long. The V and J ends lost 1 base and 7 bases respectively, with 4 bases between them. The germline gives CDR1 PRHDT, CDR2 FYEKMQ (reference sequence). Each 10 ml fresh peripheral blood draw supplied the PBMCs. Amplification targeted TCR beta CDR3 regions from RNA transcripts. The study used the HTBI primer set for a first-round RT-PCR of the TCR CDR3. From the multiplex PCR reads, TCRdb called clonotypes with MiXCR, one entry per CDR3 protein. The sample yields about 480,000 distinct CDR3 sequences, over 13% seen once. This clonotype has a count of ten or more.

The chain links TRBV13 to TRBJ2-5; no clear D gene. The sequence was collected from a woman under 30 with Graves' hyperthyroidism. What was sequenced was blood. Here the CDR3 reads CASSLVGTQYF. For the CDR3, the DNA is TGTGCCAGCAGCTTAGTGGGGACCCAGTACTTC.